This is a list of T cell receptor beta chains from one sample in a study of T cell responses to AZD1222 COVID-19 vaccine. Sequencing used immunoSEQ multiplex PCR; TCRdb keeps in-frame clones, though not all of them. The data show roughly 95,000 clones, around 90% seen once. The sample was peripheral blood, taken 28 days after the second AZD1222 dose. These receptors all stem from an adult who received the AZD1222 COVID-19 vaccine. The CDR3 runs from the conserved cysteine through the conserved F or W. A D gene is named only where the DNA matches it firmly. Rows give clone size only sometimes, using once, few, many, or a class for an expanded clone.

NA	once	TRBJ1-2	TRBV25-1	CASSEGRLGYGYTF	TGTGCCAGCAGTGAAGGGAGGCTTGGCTATGGCTACACCTTC
TRBD2	NA	TRBJ2-5	TRBV5-1	CASSSGLAGGTQETQYF	TGCGCCAGCAGCTCCGGACTAGCGGGGGGGACTCAAGAGACCCAGTACTTC
TRBD1	NA	TRBJ2-7	TRBV7-9	CASSLVGGGQGSTYEQYF	TGTGCCAGCAGCTTAGTAGGTGGGGGACAGGGGTCGACCTACGAGCAGTACTTC
NA	NA	TRBJ1-5	TRBV6-5	CASSYGPNQPQHF	TGTGCCAGCAGTTACGGTCCAAATCAGCCCCAGCATTTT
NA	NA	TRBJ1-4	TRBV27	CASSPNLSRKNEKLFF	TGTGCCAGCAGTCCCAATCTCAGCCGAAAAAATGAAAAACTGTTTTTT
NA	once	TRBJ2-7	TRBV7-2	CASSRWGFEQYF	TGTGCCAGCAGCCGCTGGGGCTTCGAGCAGTACTTC
NA	NA	TRBJ1-4	TRBV29-1	CSVEVGAGEKLFF	TGCAGCGTTGAGGTTGGAGCTGGGGAAAAACTGTTTTTT
NA	NA	TRBJ1-5	TRBV6-6	CASSSAGAVNQPQHF	TGTGCCAGCAGTTCTGCCGGAGCCGTCAATCAGCCCCAGCATTTT
TRBD1	once	TRBJ1-5	TRBV2	CASSETGARQPQHF	TGTGCCAGCAGTGAAACAGGGGCGCGGCAGCCTCAGCATTTT
NA	NA	TRBJ1-1	TRBV6-5	CASSYSPGGYGTEAFF	TGTGCCAGCAGTTACTCCCCGGGGGGCTACGGCACTGAAGCTTTCTTT
NA	NA	TRBJ1-1	TRBV15	CATSRGVNTEAFF	TGTGCCACCAGCAGAGGCGTGAACACTGAAGCTTTCTTT
NA	NA	TRBJ2-7	TRBV5-6	CASSFSRMYEQYF	TGTGCCAGCAGCTTCTCGCGAATGTACGAGCAGTACTTC
NA	NA	TRBJ1-2	TRBV5-1	CASSPNPGDYGYTF	TGCGCCAGCAGTCCAAATCCAGGGGACTATGGCTACACCTTC
NA	NA	TRBJ1-2	TRBV6-5	CASSYGDNYGYTF	TGTGCCAGCAGTTATGGGGACAACTATGGCTACACCTTC
NA	NA	TRBJ2-7	TRBV27	CASSLSPGPSAEQYF	TGTGCCAGCAGTTTATCTCCTGGACCGAGCGCCGAGCAGTACTTC
NA	NA	TRBJ1-3	TRBV30	CAWSVVQDTIYF	TGTGCCTGGAGTGTGGTCCAGGACACCATATATTTT
TRBD2	NA	TRBJ2-5	TRBV7-9	CASSPGLAGGQETQYF	TGTGCCAGCAGCCCGGGACTAGCGGGGGGGCAAGAGACCCAGTACTTC
NA	once	TRBJ1-2	TRBV19	CASSSGASGPYGYTF	TGTGCCAGTAGTTCCGGAGCATCCGGCCCCTATGGCTACACCTTC
TRBD1	NA	TRBJ2-5	TRBV19	CASSRGQGAYGQETQYF	TGTGCCAGTAGTAGAGGACAGGGGGCTTATGGGCAAGAGACCCAGTACTTC
NA	NA	TRBJ2-5	TRBV5-4	CASSLDSYQETQYF	TGTGCCAGCAGCTTGGACAGCTACCAAGAGACCCAGTACTTC
NA	once	TRBJ1-6	TRBV20-1	CSASSSNNSPLHF	TGCAGTGCTAGTTCCAGTAACAATTCACCCCTCCACTTT
TRBD1	NA	TRBJ2-4	TRBV4-1	CASSPGQGSRVAKNIQYF	TGCGCCAGCAGCCCGGGACAGGGCAGTCGGGTGGCCAAAAACATTCAGTACTTC
TRBD1	NA	TRBJ1-5	TRBV27	CASSWGTDLNQPQHF	TGTGCCAGCAGTTGGGGGACAGACCTCAATCAGCCCCAGCATTTT
TRBD1	NA	TRBJ2-7	TRBV18	CASSPLSDRDSYEQYF	TGTGCCAGCTCACCGCTTTCGGACAGGGATAGCTACGAGCAGTACTTC
TRBD1	NA	TRBJ1-6	TRBV5-4	CASSLTGQGNSPLHF	TGTGCCAGCAGCTTAACGGGACAGGGTAATTCACCCCTCCACTTT
NA	NA	TRBJ2-5	TRBV6-5	CASRYRANQETQYF	TGTGCCAGCAGGTACAGGGCGAACCAAGAGACCCAGTACTTC
NA	few	TRBJ2-2	TRBV6-6	CASRPRDTGELFF	TGTGCCAGCAGACCCCGGGACACCGGGGAGCTGTTTTTT
TRBD2	NA	TRBJ2-3	TRBV7-2	CASRLRAGIETDTQYF	TGTGCCAGCAGACTCCGAGCGGGGATAGAAACAGATACGCAGTATTTT
NA	NA	TRBJ1-6	TRBV25-1	CASSLQVKNSPLHF	TGTGCCAGCAGTTTACAGGTTAAAAATTCACCCCTCCACTTT
NA	once	TRBJ1-2	TRBV5-5	CASSFDRNYGYTF	TGTGCCAGCAGCTTCGACAGGAACTATGGCTACACCTTC
TRBD1	NA	TRBJ2-7	TRBV10-3	CAISELDRGGSYEQYF	TGTGCCATCAGTGAGTTGGACAGGGGGGGATCCTACGAGCAGTACTTC
TRBD2	NA	TRBJ2-2	TRBV7-3	CASSAGLAGATGELFF	TGTGCCAGCAGCGCCGGACTAGCGGGGGCTACCGGGGAGCTGTTTTTT
NA	NA	TRBJ1-6	TRBV3-1/TRBV3-2	CASSGGDSPLHF	TGTGCCAGCAGTGGGGGGGATTCACCCCTCCACTTT
TRBD2	NA	TRBJ2-1	TRBV2	CASIEGSGAINEQFF	TGTGCCAGCATTGAGGGTAGCGGGGCCATTAATGAGCAGTTCTTC
NA	once	TRBJ1-4	TRBV5-6	CASSYGTATNEKLFF	TGTGCCAGCAGCTACGGGACGGCAACTAATGAAAAACTGTTTTTT
NA	NA	TRBJ1-5	TRBV4-1	CASSQFPGGRSNQPQHF	TGCGCCAGCAGCCAATTCCCGGGGGGACGTAGCAATCAGCCCCAGCATTTT
TRBD1	medium-sized	TRBJ1-2	TRBV7-9	CASSLGKTGGINYGYTF	TGTGCCAGCAGCTTAGGGAAAACAGGGGGTATTAACTATGGCTACACCTTC